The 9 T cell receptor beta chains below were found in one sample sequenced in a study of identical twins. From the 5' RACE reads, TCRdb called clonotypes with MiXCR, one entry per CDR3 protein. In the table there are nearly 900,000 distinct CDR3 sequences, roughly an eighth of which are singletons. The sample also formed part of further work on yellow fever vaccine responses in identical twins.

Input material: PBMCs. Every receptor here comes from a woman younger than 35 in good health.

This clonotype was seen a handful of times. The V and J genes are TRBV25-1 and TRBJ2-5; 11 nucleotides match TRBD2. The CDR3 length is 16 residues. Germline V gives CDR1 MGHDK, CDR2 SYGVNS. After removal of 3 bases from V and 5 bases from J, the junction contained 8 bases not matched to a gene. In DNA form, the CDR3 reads TGTGCCAGCAGTGAGGGGGTTAGCGGGGGGGCCGAGACCCAGTACTTC. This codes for CASSEGVSGGAETQYF.

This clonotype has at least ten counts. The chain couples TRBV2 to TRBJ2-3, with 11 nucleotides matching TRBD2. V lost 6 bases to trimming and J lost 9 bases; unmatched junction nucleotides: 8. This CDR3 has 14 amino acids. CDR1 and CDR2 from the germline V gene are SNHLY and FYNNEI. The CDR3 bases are TGTGCCAGCAGCCGGAATCTAGCGGGGGGCACGCAGTATTTT. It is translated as CASSRNLAGGTQYF.

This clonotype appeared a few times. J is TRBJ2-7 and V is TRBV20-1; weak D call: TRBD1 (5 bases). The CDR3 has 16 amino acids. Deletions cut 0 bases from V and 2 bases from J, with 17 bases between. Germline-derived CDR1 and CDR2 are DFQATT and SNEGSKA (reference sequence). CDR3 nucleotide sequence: TGCAGTGCTAGAGATCTTCAATGGGGCAGAACCTACGAGCAGTACTTC. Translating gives CSARDLQWGRTYEQYF.

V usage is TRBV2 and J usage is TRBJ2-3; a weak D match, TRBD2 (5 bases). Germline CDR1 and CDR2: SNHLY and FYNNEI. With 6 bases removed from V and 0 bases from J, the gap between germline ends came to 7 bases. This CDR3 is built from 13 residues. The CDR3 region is CASRDFSTDTQYF. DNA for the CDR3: TGTGCCAGCAGGGACTTTAGCACAGATACGCAGTATTTT.

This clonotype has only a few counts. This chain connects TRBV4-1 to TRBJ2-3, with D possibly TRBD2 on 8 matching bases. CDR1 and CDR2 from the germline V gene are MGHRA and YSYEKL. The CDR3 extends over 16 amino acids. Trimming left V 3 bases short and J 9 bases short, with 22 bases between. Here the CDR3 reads CASSQQTGSGRETQYF. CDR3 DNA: TGCGCCAGCAGCCAGCAGACAGGGAGCGGGAGAGAGACGCAGTATTTT.

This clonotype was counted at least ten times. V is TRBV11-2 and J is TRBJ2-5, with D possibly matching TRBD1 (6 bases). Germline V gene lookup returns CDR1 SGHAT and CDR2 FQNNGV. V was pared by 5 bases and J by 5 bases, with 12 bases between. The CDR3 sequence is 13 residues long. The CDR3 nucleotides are TGTGCCAGCAGCCCGTCCACAGGGGAGACCCAGTACTTC. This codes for CASSPSTGETQYF.

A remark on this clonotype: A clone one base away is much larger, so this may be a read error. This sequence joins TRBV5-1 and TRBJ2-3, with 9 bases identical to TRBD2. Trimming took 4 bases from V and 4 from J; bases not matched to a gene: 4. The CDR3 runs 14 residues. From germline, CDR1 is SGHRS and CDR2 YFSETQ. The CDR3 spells CASSEGLAPDTQYF. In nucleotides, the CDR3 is TGCGCCAGCAGCGAGGGACTAGCTCCAGATACGCAGTATTTT.

The CDR3 spells CASSSRGGQYNQPQHF. The CDR3 DNA sequence: TGTGCCAGCAGCTCGCGGGGGGGACAGTACAATCAGCCCCAGCATTTT. The rearrangement links TRBV7-8 to TRBJ1-5, with 7 bases identical to TRBD1. The V segment lost 4 bases and the J segment 3 bases; nucleotides outside the gene matches: 9. This CDR3 is built from 16 residues. The V gene's germline CDR1 is SGHVS and CDR2 FQNEAQ.

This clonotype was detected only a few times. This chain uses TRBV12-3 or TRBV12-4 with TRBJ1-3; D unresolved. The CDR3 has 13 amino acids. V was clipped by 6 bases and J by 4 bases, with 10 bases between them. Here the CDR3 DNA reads TGTGCCAGCAGGTGGCTGGGAGGAAACACCATATATTTT. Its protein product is CASRWLGGNTIYF.